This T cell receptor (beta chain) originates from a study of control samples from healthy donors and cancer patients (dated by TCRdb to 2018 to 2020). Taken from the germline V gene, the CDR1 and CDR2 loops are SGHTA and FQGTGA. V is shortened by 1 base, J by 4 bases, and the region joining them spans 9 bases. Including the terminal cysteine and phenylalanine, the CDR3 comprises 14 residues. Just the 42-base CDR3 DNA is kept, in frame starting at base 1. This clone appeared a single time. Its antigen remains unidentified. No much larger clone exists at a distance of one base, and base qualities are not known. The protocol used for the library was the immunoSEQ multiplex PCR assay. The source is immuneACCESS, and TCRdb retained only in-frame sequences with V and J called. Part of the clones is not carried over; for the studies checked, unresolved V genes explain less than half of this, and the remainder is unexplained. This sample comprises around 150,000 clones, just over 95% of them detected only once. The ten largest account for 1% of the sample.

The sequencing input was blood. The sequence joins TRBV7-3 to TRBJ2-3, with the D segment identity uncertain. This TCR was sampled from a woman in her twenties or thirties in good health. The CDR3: CASSLMVWPDTQYF. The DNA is TGTGCCAGCAGCTTAATGGTCTGGCCAGATACGCAGTATTTT.